This TCR beta chain was sequenced during a study of T cell responses to AZD1222 COVID-19 vaccine (dated by TCRdb to 2020 to 2023). About the full investigation: AZD1222 recipients whose second dose came at about 4 weeks and those whose second dose came at about 12 weeks were combined into one group, since spike-specific TCR depth and breadth did not differ between the two schedules. Trial participants were enrolled into age subgroups of 18-55, 56-69 and 70-plus years, which contained 148, 28 and 57 TCR-sequenced participants, respectively. TCR sequencing was performed for roughly 250 trial participants, of whom around 200 were given two doses of AZD1222 and about 25 were given two doses of MenACWY control vaccine.

Interpreted using the paper, the time point label stands for: baseline before first vaccination. Samples from vaccinated people were obtained from the UK trials COV001 and COV002, which included a single-blind randomized controlled phase 2/3 trial of AZD1222 (ChAdOx1 nCoV-19) in healthy adults. For TCRbeta chain sequencing, PBMC samples from trial participants were taken at day 0 and at day 28 after the second dose. Points on this clone: This clone's antigen is unknown. There are no base qualities to consult, and no much larger clone falls within one base.

The CDR3 regions of human TCRbeta chains were analyzed by immunosequencing. For the original study's pipeline: TCRs in the repertoires were matched against a reference library of SARS-CoV-2-specific TCRs that had been generated with the MIRA antigen-specificity platform. Breadth was defined as the fraction of unique TCRs that were SARS-CoV-2-associated, and depth was defined as the fraction of total T cells that were SARS-CoV-2-associated. Using the MIRA data, each spike-specific TCR was mapped to the spike region that the TCR reacts to and placed in a CD4 or CD8 class. Log10-transformed breadth and depth values were compared by one-way ANOVA with Sidak's multiple comparisons tests. Held by TCRdb, this immuneACCESS table contains in-frame sequences only and omits some clones. Under half of the omission traces to an unresolved V gene where checked; the cause of the rest is unknown. V and J calls and clone size are copied from that table; D and trimming were computed from the DNA. The table for this sample lists about 130,000 clones; 75% to 90% of them were counted only once. The ten largest make up roughly 3.9% of the sample.

Overall study results and their limits: Conclusions about previously exposed vaccinees are limited because only a handful of AZD1222 recipients were SARS-CoV-2 seropositive at baseline. The vaccine-associated CD4 TCRs covered the entire spike protein, and the dominant responses fell in regions 160-218 and 743-854. After two AZD1222 doses, both the breadth and the depth of spike-specific TCRs were significantly higher than at day 0 and than in MenACWY recipients. Participants were mostly white British and included more females than males, and it was suggested by the authors that clonal diversity may have been underestimated. Reportedly, close to half of the unique spike-specific TCRs recognized epitopes lying outside the regions that are mutated in the B.1.351 and B.1.1.7 variants. Because no samples from the day 14 peak response were available, repertoires could be characterized only after the peak T cell response. The 56-69-year group was small, and its depth increase did not reach significance, likely because of low power.

The germline V gene encodes CDR1 SGHVS and CDR2 FQNEAQ. Trimming takes 5 bases from V and 15 bases from J, and the germline ends sit 20 bases apart. The CDR3 spans 13 residues, from the cysteine through the phenylalanine. Only CDR3 DNA remains: 39 bases, in frame from the first base. Recombination joined TRBV7-8 with TRBJ2-1; perhaps TRBD1 is the D gene, with 5 bases matching. This TCR was recovered from an adult in good health. This specimen consisted of peripheral blood, obtained on day 0 of AZD1222 vaccination. CDR3 sequence: CASSRTLGQGGFF. In nucleotide form, the sequence is TGTGCCAGCAGCCGTACTCTGGGGCAAGGCGGGTTCTTC.